This entry is about one TCR beta chain. This clonotype came up a few times. The clone's antigen remains unknown. No qualities accompany the bases; no much larger clone lies one base away. The donors were roughly 38 Caucasian individuals from Russia, aged roughly 6 to 100 years, who were systemically healthy. Each donor gave approximately 9.4 milliliters of peripheral blood, drawn into EDTA-treated Vacutainer tubes. Ficoll-Paque density-gradient centrifugation was used to isolate PBMCs, with at least 7 million obtained per sample. Trizol reagent was used to extract total RNA from the PBMCs, yielding at least 5 micrograms per sample. For every donor, an aliquot of PBMCs went through flow cytometry to measure the percentages of naive CD45RAhigh/CD27high T cells. This entry is derived from a study of blood T cells in healthy people across ages (dated by TCRdb to between 2015 and 2016). Looking at the study overall: In model experiments, template switching captured about one uniquely barcoded TCR beta cDNA molecule for every two T cells. The donors were divided into four age groups: young (average around 15 years), middle-aged (about 40), aged (about 56) and long-lived (82). Using deep sequencing normalized with unique cDNA molecular identifiers, the study measured how TCR beta repertoire diversity changes with age. Donors of different ages were randomly distributed across sequencing lanes to avoid experimental bias. Using the same blood draw, the study looked at two additional independent replicas of 1 million unique cDNA reads for two donors, one aged 18 to 30 and the other aged 80 or older. Paper-wide results and their limitations: Estimates of total diversity from one million sequenced T cells were regarded as lower bounds and underestimates. The long-lived group showed more naive CD4+ T cells, fewer expanded clones and increased TCR diversity than the aged group, suggesting age selection. Donor CMV infection status was unknown, potentially confounding age-related changes in expanded clonotypes. Observed TCR beta diversity per million T cells fell roughly linearly with age, and a significant reduction was already apparent by age around 39. Bulk unsorted PBMC profiling prevented conclusive comparison of naive and antigen-experienced compartments. Observed TCR beta diversity correlated strongly with the percentage of naive T cells measured by flow cytometry.

The method was 5' RACE. The reads were generated on an Illumina HiSeq 2500. A second PCR of roughly 6 to 11 cycles was performed with a sample-barcoded 5' primer and a J-beta primer mix. A unique molecular identifier was introduced onto each TCR beta cDNA molecule by a template-switch 5' adaptor carrying 12 random nucleotides. At least 2.5 million CDR3-containing paired-end reads were obtained from each sample. All of the RNA was converted into first-strand cDNA using the Mint cDNA synthesis kit, with a TRBC-specific oligonucleotide serving as the primer. After uracil-DNA glycosylase treatment, a first 18-cycle PCR used universal primers M1SS and BC2_uni_R on all cDNA. The paper's processing steps were these. For normalization, 1 million high-quality reads were randomly selected from each sample, with every read carrying a distinct molecular identifier. Reads sharing molecular identifiers were discarded rather than binned into consensus sequences. CDR3 identification, clonotype clustering and error correction used MiTCR with a Q25 quality threshold and the strictest error-elimination algorithm. A nonparametric unseen species model using Euler transformation provided a lower-bound estimate of total TCR beta diversity. TCRdb reworked the public reads: Q25 trimming with fastp, MiXCR clone assembly, productive beta chains retained. Entries that share a CDR3 protein sequence are merged under the most common genes and DNA. None of the V and J calls come from the authors' own analysis; TCRdb made them. In all, the sample holds roughly 720,000 distinct CDR3 sequences, and 50% to 65% of those were seen once. The biggest ten clones account for approximately 40% of the sample.

Sequencing was done on a sample of blood. This sequence originates from a man older than 75 in good health.

The CDR3 reads CASSLGGGSWYEQFF. The nucleotides are TGTGCCAGCAGCTTAGGAGGCGGGAGTTGGTATGAGCAGTTCTTC. The chain links TRBV11-2 with TRBJ2-1; the central 7 bases match TRBD2. For CDR1 and CDR2, the germline V gene lists SGHAT and FQNNGV. V has 1 base trimmed and J has 8 bases trimmed; junction bases matching no gene number 8. The CDR3 starts with the cysteine, ends with the phenylalanine, and has 15 residues. Only CDR3 DNA is held: 45 bases, read in frame from base 1.